The clone carrying this TCR beta chain has more than one count but fewer than ten. CDR3 size: 15 residues. Germline V CDR1 and CDR2: SGHNT, YYREEE (reference sequence). V was cut by 0 bases and J by 3 bases, with 13 bases left in between. RNA transcripts served as the template for amplifying TCR beta CDR3 regions. The HTBI primer set was used in a first-round RT-PCR of the TCR CDR3. TCRdb reprocessed the multiplex PCR reads via MiXCR and lists one record per CDR3 protein. The table has 200,000 to 250,000 distinct CDR3 sequences, around a sixth seen once. This sample was included in a study of T cells in Graves' hyperthyroidism and ophthalmopathy. Each patient was aged 18 to 65 and had newly diagnosed hyperthyroidism of under 2 months' duration. Lactation, pregnancy, other autoimmune disease or uncontrolled infection excluded patients. Source material for PBMCs was roughly 10 ml fresh peripheral blood.

The clonotype originates from a woman aged 45-65 years with Graves' hyperthyroidism. This chain uses TRBV5-4 with TRBJ2-7; D is uncertain. Specimen: blood. The CDR3 region is CASSLELAANYEQYF. For the CDR3, the DNA is TGTGCCAGCAGCTTGGAACTGGCCGCTAACTACGAGCAGTACTTC. The whole variable domain, remainder taken from reference TRBV5-4 and TRBJ2-7, is ETGVTQSPTHLIKTRGQQVTLRCSSQSGHNTVSWYQQALGQGPQFIFQYYREEENGRGNFPPRFSGLQFPNYSSELNVNALELDDSALYLCASSLELAANYEQYFGPGTRLTVT.